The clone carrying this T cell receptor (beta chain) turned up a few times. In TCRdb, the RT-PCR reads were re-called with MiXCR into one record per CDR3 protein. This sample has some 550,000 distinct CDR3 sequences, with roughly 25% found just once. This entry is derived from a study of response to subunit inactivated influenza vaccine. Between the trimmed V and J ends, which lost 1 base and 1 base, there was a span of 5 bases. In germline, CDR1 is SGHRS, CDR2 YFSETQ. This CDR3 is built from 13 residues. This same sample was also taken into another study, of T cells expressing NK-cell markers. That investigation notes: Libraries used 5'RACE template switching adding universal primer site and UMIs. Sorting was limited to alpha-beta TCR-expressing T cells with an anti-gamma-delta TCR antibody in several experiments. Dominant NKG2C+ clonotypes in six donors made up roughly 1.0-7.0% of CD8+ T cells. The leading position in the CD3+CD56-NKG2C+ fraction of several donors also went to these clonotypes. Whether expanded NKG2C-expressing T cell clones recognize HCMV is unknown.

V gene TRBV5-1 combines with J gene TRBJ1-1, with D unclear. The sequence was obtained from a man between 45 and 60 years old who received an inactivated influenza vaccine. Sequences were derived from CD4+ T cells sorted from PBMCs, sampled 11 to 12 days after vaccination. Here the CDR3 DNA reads TGCGCCAGCAGCTTGAAACAGAACACTGAAGCTTTCTTT. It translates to CASSLKQNTEAFF.